A selection of T cell receptor beta chains follows, all from one sample in a study of blood T cell repertoires in COVID-19. Measured with immunoSEQ multiplex PCR; TCRdb has only the in-frame clones, and not every one. The sample has roughly 220,000 clones, 80% to 85% seen once. The sequenced sample was peripheral blood. The receptors here all came from a woman in her sixties who had recovered from COVID-19. Each CDR3 is given with its conserved first and last residue. D genes are given only for firm matches. The size of a clone is reported for some rows only, either as once, few or many, or as a class for expanded clones.

TRBJ2-3 | TRBV5-6 | - | - | TGTGCCAGCAGCTCCCGCTACATGGGAGGAACAGATACGCAGTATTTT | CASSSRYMGGTDTQYF
TRBJ2-1 | TRBV4-1 | - | - | TGCGCCAGCAGCCAAGAACTAGATTCGGTTTATGGGGAGCAGTTCTTC | CASSQELDSVYGEQFF
TRBJ2-7 | TRBV5-6 | - | - | TGTGCCAGCAGCTTGGCCGGGATCTCCTACGAGCAGTACTTC | CASSLAGISYEQYF
TRBJ1-1 | TRBV14 | few | - | TGTGCCAGCAGCCAATACAACACAGGGCCAACTGCTTTCTTT | CASSQYNTGPTAFF
TRBJ2-7 | TRBV27 | - | TRBD1 | TGTGCCAGCAGTTTAAACCGGGACAGGGTCCACGAGCAGTACTTC | CASSLNRDRVHEQYF
TRBJ1-1 | TRBV5-1 | - | TRBD1 | TGCGCCAGCAGCTACGACGGACAGGGGAACACTGAAGCTTTCTTT | CASSYDGQGNTEAFF
TRBJ2-3 | TRBV3-1/TRBV3-2 | - | TRBD2 | TGTGCCAGCAGCCAAGGGTTAGCGGGGGGCACAGATACGCAGTATTTT | CASSQGLAGGTDTQYF
TRBJ2-2 | TRBV6-5 | - | - | TGTGCCAGCAGTCAGACAGTGGGCACCGGGGAGCTGTTTTTT | CASSQTVGTGELFF
TRBJ2-1 | TRBV6-4 | - | TRBD1 | TGTGCCAGCGCGGTGGACAGGGGTCGTGAGCAGTTCTTC | CASAVDRGREQFF
TRBJ2-1 | TRBV9 | - | TRBD1 | TGTGCCAGCAGCGAATCCGGGACAGCGGTTCACAATGAGCAGTTCTTC | CASSESGTAVHNEQFF
TRBJ2-7 | TRBV18 | - | - | TGTGCCAGCTCACCCGGACAGCCCGAATTGAGGGAGCAGTACTTC | CASSPGQPELREQYF
TRBJ1-1 | TRBV3-1/TRBV3-2 | - | TRBD1 | TGTGCCAGCAGAGGGACAGGGCGCACTGAAGCTTTCTTT | CASRGTGRTEAFF
TRBJ2-5 | TRBV4-1 | - | - | TGCGCCAGCAGCCTTCAGGCATATGGGATAGGGGAAGAGACCCAGTACTTC | CASSLQAYGIGEETQYF
TRBJ2-1 | TRBV4-1 | - | - | TGCGCCAGCAGCCCCCCCACGGGGGTAACGGGGACCTCCTACAATGAGCAGTTCTTC | CASSPPTGVTGTSYNEQFF
TRBJ2-3 | TRBV7-2 | once | - | TGTGCCAGCAGCCGCCCAGGGGATACGCAGTATTTT | CASSRPGDTQYF
TRBJ2-7 | TRBV9 | - | TRBD1 | TGTGCCAGCAGCGTAGGGTTACGGACAGGCCTAGGCTACGAGCAGTACTTC | CASSVGLRTGLGYEQYF
TRBJ1-1 | TRBV19 | - | TRBD1 | TGTGCCAGTAGTATAATGGCAGGGGGTATAACTGAAGCTTTCTTT | CASSIMAGGITEAFF
TRBJ1-2 | TRBV5-1 | few | - | TGCGCCAGCAGCCCCCGGGACAAGGGGGACTATGGCTACACCTTC | CASSPRDKGDYGYTF
TRBJ2-1 | TRBV10-3 | - | - | TGTGCCATCAGTGATTTTTCGGGTCTCTCCTACAATGAGCAGTTCTTC | CAISDFSGLSYNEQFF
TRBJ2-7 | TRBV6-5 | - | - | TGTGCCAGCAGCAGGGACTTCTACGAGCAGTACTTC | CASSRDFYEQYF
TRBJ1-1 | TRBV19 | - | TRBD1 | TGTGCCAGTAGTATTCTCTTTGGACAGGCCTACACTGAAGCTTTCTTT | CASSILFGQAYTEAFF
TRBJ1-2 | TRBV6-1 | - | TRBD1 | TGTGCCAGCAGTGAATTAGACAGGGGCGCGGGGGGCTACACCTTC | CASSELDRGAGGYTF
TRBJ1-2 | TRBV20-1 | - | - | TGCAGTGCTAGTGGGTCGGCAGGTGACAACTATGGCTACACCTTC | CSASGSAGDNYGYTF
TRBJ2-3 | TRBV29-1 | - | TRBD2 | TGCAGCGCCTTGGGACTAGCGGGGGATACGCAGTATTTT | CSALGLAGDTQYF
TRBJ1-2 | TRBV2 | few | TRBD1 | TGTGCCAGCAGTGTAGGACAGGCCCCTTCCCATGGCTACACCTTC | CASSVGQAPSHGYTF
TRBJ2-5 | TRBV9 | - | - | TGTGCCAGCAGCTCAGAGGCGGAGACCCAGTACTTC | CASSSEAETQYF
TRBJ2-5 | TRBV5-4 | - | - | TGTGCCAGCAGCTTGGGCGGGGCCCAGTACTTC | CASSLGGAQYF
TRBJ2-3 | TRBV4-1 | - | TRBD2 | TGCGCCAGCAGCCAAAGAGCGGGGGGGGCTAGCACAGATACGCAGTATTTT | CASSQRAGGASTDTQYF
TRBJ2-5 | TRBV3-1/TRBV3-2 | - | - | TGTGCCAGCAGCCAAGATTCCGGAGCGCTCTTCCAAGAGACCCAGTACTTC | CASSQDSGALFQETQYF
TRBJ2-3 | TRBV7-8 | - | TRBD1 | TGTGCCAGCAGCACCCGACAGGGGACGGTCACAGATACGCAGTATTTT | CASSTRQGTVTDTQYF
TRBJ1-6 | TRBV6-6 | once | - | TGTGCCAGCAGTTCTATCAAGGGAGTGAATTCACCCCTCCACTTT | CASSSIKGVNSPLHF
TRBJ2-7 | TRBV3-1/TRBV3-2 | - | TRBD2 | TGTGCCAGCAGGGGCGGGGGGATGGCCTACGAGCAGTACTTC | CASRGGGMAYEQYF
TRBJ2-5 | TRBV5-5 | - | - | TGTGCCAGCAGCTCTCCTTGGGCGACAAAGCAAGAGACCCAGTACTTC | CASSSPWATKQETQYF
TRBJ1-5 | TRBV7-2 | - | TRBD1 | TGTGCCAGCAGCTTACGGGACAGGGCAAATCAGCCCCAGCATTTT | CASSLRDRANQPQHF
TRBJ1-2 | TRBV16 | - | - | TGTGCCAGCAGCCAAAGCCCTGGGGCGGTGGAAGGCTACACCTTC | CASSQSPGAVEGYTF
TRBJ2-7 | TRBV2 | - | TRBD2 | TGTGCCAGCAGAACGGGACTAGCGGGGCGCGAGCAGTACTTC | CASRTGLAGREQYF
TRBJ2-5 | TRBV5-6 | - | TRBD2 | TGTGCCAGCAGCTTGGAAAGACTAGCGGGGGGCCAGACCCAGTACTTC | CASSLERLAGGQTQYF
TRBJ1-2 | TRBV5-5 | - | - | TGTGCCAGCAGCTTCCCGGCGGGCCATGGCTACACCTTC | CASSFPAGHGYTF
TRBJ2-1 | TRBV7-2 | - | TRBD2 | TGTGCCAGCAGCCGCGGTGGAGCGGGGGCTCGTTTCTTC | CASSRGGAGARFF
TRBJ1-2 | TRBV5-4 | - | - | TGTGCCAGCAGCCCCGGGGGGCAGGCTTATGGCTACACCTTC | CASSPGGQAYGYTF
TRBJ2-5 | TRBV5-1 | - | TRBD2 | TGCGCCAGCAGCAAAACCCCTAGCGGGGGAGAGACCCAGTACTTC | CASSKTPSGGETQYF
TRBJ1-2 | TRBV6-2/TRBV6-3 | - | - | TGTGCCAGCAGTTACTTACGGCAGGGGAATGGCTACACCTTC | CASSYLRQGNGYTF
TRBJ2-5 | TRBV5-4 | - | TRBD1 | TGTGCCAGCAGCTTGGGGGGACAGGGGGTTCAAGAGACCCAGTACTTC | CASSLGGQGVQETQYF
TRBJ2-3 | TRBV10-3 | - | - | TGTGCCAATTCGGACTCCACAGATACGCAGTATTTT | CANSDSTDTQYF
TRBJ2-7 | TRBV9 | - | - | TGTGCCAGCAGCTCGGTGGGGAGCGAGCAGTACTTC | CASSSVGSEQYF
TRBJ2-5 | TRBV6-5 | - | - | TGTGCCAGCAGTTACTCGGGAAACAGGCCCCAAGAGACCCAGTACTTC | CASSYSGNRPQETQYF
TRBJ1-6 | TRBV2 | - | - | TGTGCCAGCAGGGCAGGGGTGGGATCCTATAATTCACCCCTCCACTTT | CASRAGVGSYNSPLHF
TRBJ2-3 | TRBV9 | - | - | TGTGCCAGCAGCGGAGGGAGGGGGGCGACAGATACGCAGTATTTT | CASSGGRGATDTQYF
TRBJ2-7 | TRBV19 | - | - | TGTGCCAGTAGTATAGATTACAGGGCCTACGAGCAGTACTTC | CASSIDYRAYEQYF
TRBJ2-1 | TRBV30 | - | TRBD2 | TGTGCCCGGGGACTAGCGGGGGCCAGCTCCTACAATGAGCAGTTCTTC | CARGLAGASSYNEQFF